The 20 T cell receptor beta chains listed next were all sequenced from one sample in a study of shared clonotypes between healthy human individuals. Produced via immunoSEQ multiplex PCR; TCRdb's table is partial and in-frame only. Of 2 million or so clones listed, roughly 96% are singletons. Sequenced material: naive CD4+ T cells sorted from blood. Subset meaning: CD45RA+ positively selected. The receptor set was obtained from a man aged 18 to 30 in good health.

J is TRBJ1-3 and V is TRBV12-5; D perhaps matches TRBD1 (6 bases). The V end was cut by 5 bases, the J end by 4 bases, with 15 bases between. The CDR3 runs 15 residues. In germline, CDR1 is LGHNT, CDR2 FRNRAP. The CDR3 bases are TGTGCTAGTGGTCCGGACGGGACATGGGGAAACACCATATATTTT. Translating it yields CASGPDGTWGNTIYF.

Here the CDR3 DNA reads TGTGCCACCAGGGCCGGGGCTTGGGAAAAACTGTTTTTT. Its protein is CATRAGAWEKLFF. The chain carries TRBV6-1 and TRBJ1-4; possibly TRBD1 for D (5 bases). The V end was cut by 10 bases, the J end by 8 bases, with 17 bases between. Per germline, CDR1 MNHNS and CDR2 SASEGT. CDR3 size: 13 residues.

The chain employs TRBV4-1 and TRBJ2-3; 7 bases map to TRBD1. Germline V CDR1 and CDR2: MGHRA, YSYEKL. The CDR3 has 16 residues. With 3 bases clipped from V and 2 bases from J, the junction kept 8 bases outside the gene matches. CDR3: CASSQINRGFTDTQYF. The CDR3 region has the DNA TGCGCCAGCAGCCAGATAAACAGGGGCTTCACAGATACGCAGTATTTT.

As concerns this clone: This sample includes further DNA sequences coding for the same CDR3. The chain combines TRBV7-9 with TRBJ2-7, with D unresolved. The CDR3 is made up of 11 amino acids. Per the germline V gene, CDR1 is SEHNR and CDR2 is FQNEAQ (reference sequence). V lost 2 bases to trimming and J lost 6 bases, with 5 bases between them. The CDR3 loop is CASSLMGEQYF. Written as DNA, the CDR3 is TGTGCCAGCAGCTTAATGGGCGAGCAGTACTTC.

V is TRBV6-5 and J is TRBJ2-1; 9 bases agree with TRBD1. The CDR3 spans 15 residues. CDR1 and CDR2 (germline): MNHEY, SVGAGI. The trim removed 6 bases at V and 4 bases at J, leaving 7 bases unmatched. The CDR3: CASSPSGTGYNEQFF. CDR3 bases: TGTGCCAGCAGCCCCTCCGGGACAGGGTACAATGAGCAGTTCTTC.

In the case of this clone: A read error may account for a junction end that differs from germline. The chain employs TRBV7-7 and TRBJ2-2, with 7 bases identical to TRBD2. Germline V CDR1 and CDR2: SSHAT, FNYEAQ (reference sequence). This CDR3 has 16 residues. CDR3 nucleotide sequence: TGTGCTAGCAGCATTGGGGCCGCGGGGGTCCCCGGGGAGCTGTTTTTT. It encodes CASSIGAAGVPGELFF.

This chain joins TRBV28 and TRBJ2-7; 7 bases agree with TRBD1. Germline V gene sequence: CDR1 MDHEN, CDR2 SYDVKM. With 5 bases clipped from V and 2 bases from J, the junction kept 9 bases outside the gene matches. The CDR3 runs to 15 residues. The CDR3, as DNA: TGTGCCAGCAGTCTCGGGGACAGAAGGGCCTACGAGCAGTACTTC. It is translated as CASSLGDRRAYEQYF.

Only one count was recorded for this clone. The CDR3 region is CASSYEPNYEQYF. CDR3 in DNA: TGTGCCAGCAGTTACGAACCCAACTACGAGCAGTACTTC. The chain combines TRBV6-5 with TRBJ2-7; D gene uncertain. CDR1 is MNHEY and CDR2 is SVGAGI in the germline V gene. Trimming pared 2 bases from V and 3 bases from J, leaving 8 bases between. CDR3 size: 13 residues.

The rearrangement links TRBV11-2 to TRBJ2-7, with 7 bases lining up with TRBD2. V lost 5 bases and J lost 2; bases outside the gene matches: 9. The germline V gene encodes CDR1 SGHAT and CDR2 FQNNGV. The CDR3 is made up of 15 amino acids. This chain's CDR3 is CASSPRVAGTYEQYF. The DNA for the CDR3 is TGTGCCAGCAGCCCCCGAGTAGCGGGTACCTACGAGCAGTACTTC. Based on the CDR3 plus reference TRBV11-2 and TRBJ2-7, the full variable domain is EAGVAQSPRYKIIEKRQSVAFWCNPISGHATLYWYQQILGQGPKLLIQFQNNGVVDDSQLPKDRFSAERLKGVDSTLKIQPAKLEDSAVYLCASSPRVAGTYEQYFGPGTRLTVT.

This clone appeared a single time. The J gene is TRBJ2-7, the V gene TRBV5-6; 13 bases fit TRBD2. The CDR3 extends over 16 amino acids. Germline V gene lookup returns CDR1 SGHDT and CDR2 YYEEEE. Unmatched junction bases numbered 10, after V lost 6 bases and J lost 4 bases. The CDR3 coding sequence is TGTGCCAGCAACATAAGGACTAGCGGGGGAAAGTACGAGCAGTACTTC. This sequence encodes CASNIRTSGGKYEQYF.

The V gene is TRBV9, the J gene TRBJ2-1, with TRBD2 identical over 11 bases. Trimming cost V 4 bases and J 8 bases; bases outside gene matches: 8. This CDR3 comprises 15 residues. The germline V gene has CDR1 SGDLS and CDR2 YYNGEE. CDR3 DNA sequence: TGTGCCAGCAGCCTCCAGACTAGCGGGGTCTATGAGCAGTTCTTC. Protein: CASSLQTSGVYEQFF.

This chain connects TRBV28 to TRBJ1-2, with TRBD1 matching 9 bases. V lost 4 bases and J lost 7; bases outside the gene matches: 10. CDR3 length equals 15 residues. CDR1 and CDR2 from the germline V gene are MDHEN and SYDVKM. The CDR3 spells CASSWGPTGGLGYTF. DNA of the CDR3: TGTGCCAGCAGTTGGGGTCCCACAGGGGGCCTTGGCTACACCTTC.

V and J are TRBV28 and TRBJ2-2, with D hard to call. Trimming shortened V by 6 bases and J by 4 bases, and 9 bases separated the two germline ends. CDR3 length: 13 amino acids. In germline, CDR1 is MDHEN, CDR2 SYDVKM. The CDR3 region is CASSQDITGELFF. CDR3 coding DNA: TGTGCCAGCAGCCAAGATATCACCGGGGAGCTGTTTTTT.

This chain joins TRBV11-2 and TRBJ1-5; weak D call: TRBD1 (6 bases). Trimming removed 7 bases at V and 7 bases at J, with 14 bases between. The germline V gene encodes CDR1 SGHAT and CDR2 FQNNGV. CDR3 size: 13 residues. The CDR3 nucleotides are TGTGCCAGCAAGCGAGGGGGTTTGCAGCCCCAGCATTTT. Its translation: CASKRGGLQPQHF.

The chain combines TRBV15 with TRBJ2-5; 9 bases match TRBD2. CDR1 LNHNV and CDR2 YYDKDF come from the germline V gene (reference sequence). The CDR3 consists of 17 residues. Losses at the gene ends were 1 base for V and 5 bases for J; bases not matched to a gene: 11. CDR3 loop: CATSRASSGGQRETQYF. The DNA of the CDR3 is TGTGCCACCAGCAGAGCTAGTAGCGGGGGTCAGCGGGAGACCCAGTACTTC.

The chain uses TRBV21-1 and TRBJ1-1; the D call in the table, TRBD1, was not verified against the DNA. TRBV21-1 is assigned pseudogene status. CDR3 size: 17 residues. The CDR3 protein is CASSIPHGTGAGTEAFF. CDR3 coding DNA: TGTGCCAGCAGCATTCCCCACGGGACAGGGGCTGGAACTGAAGCTTTCTTT.

This chain joins TRBV10-3 and TRBJ2-5; D remains ambiguous. This CDR3 comprises 10 residues. Germline V lookup: CDR1 ENHRY, CDR2 SYGVKD. V dropped 11 bases and J dropped 5 bases, with 9 bases sitting between them. The CDR3 nucleotides are TGTGCCGTCTACCGGGAGACCCAGTACTTC. Translated: CAVYRETQYF.

The chain links TRBV6-5 to TRBJ2-7, with 8 bases identical to TRBD1. Germline CDR1 reads MNHEY; CDR2 reads SVGAGI. Trimming cost V 7 bases and J 3 bases; bases outside gene matches: 11. The CDR3 contains 15 residues. Here the CDR3 reads CASKLDRGPLYEQYF. The CDR3 DNA is TGTGCCAGCAAATTAGACAGGGGCCCTCTCTACGAGCAGTACTTC.

The chain is built from TRBV9 and TRBJ2-2; D not resolved. CDR1 SGDLS and CDR2 YYNGEE come from the germline V gene. This CDR3 is built from 16 residues. V lost 4 bases to trimming and J lost 4 bases, with 17 bases between them. Here the CDR3 DNA reads TGTGCCAGCAGCCCCCACAGCCGGGCTAGCACCGGGGAGCTGTTTTTT. It encodes CASSPHSRASTGELFF.

The V call is TRBV11-2, the J call TRBJ2-5; no definite D call. Germline V CDR1 and CDR2: SGHAT, FQNNGV. Trimming cost V 0 bases and J 3 bases, with 11 bases left between them. This CDR3 is 15 amino acids long. The CDR3 sequence is CASSLDGLSEETQYF. CDR3 sequence (DNA): TGTGCCAGCAGCTTAGATGGTCTTTCAGAAGAGACCCAGTACTTC. Full variable domain (outside the CDR3, taken from reference TRBV11-2 and TRBJ2-5): EAGVAQSPRYKIIEKRQSVAFWCNPISGHATLYWYQQILGQGPKLLIQFQNNGVVDDSQLPKDRFSAERLKGVDSTLKIQPAKLEDSAVYLCASSLDGLSEETQYFGPGTRLLVL.